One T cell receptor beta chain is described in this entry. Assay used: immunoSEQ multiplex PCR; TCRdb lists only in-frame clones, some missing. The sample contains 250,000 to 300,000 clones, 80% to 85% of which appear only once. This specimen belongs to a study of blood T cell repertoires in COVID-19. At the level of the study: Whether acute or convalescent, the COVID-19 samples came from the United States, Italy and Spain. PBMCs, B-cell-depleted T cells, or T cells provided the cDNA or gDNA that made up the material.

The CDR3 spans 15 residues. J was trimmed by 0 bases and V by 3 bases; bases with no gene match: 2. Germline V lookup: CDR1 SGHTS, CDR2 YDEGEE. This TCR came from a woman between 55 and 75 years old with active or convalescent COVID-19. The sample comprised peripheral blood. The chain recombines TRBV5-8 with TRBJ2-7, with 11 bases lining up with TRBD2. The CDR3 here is CASSYGLAGSYEQYF. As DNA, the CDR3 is TGTGCCAGCAGCTACGGACTAGCGGGCTCCTACGAGCAGTACTTC.